This T cell receptor beta chain emerged from a study of early T cells in non-severe SARS-CoV-2 infection. Background on the study: The sequenced material was bulk RNA from unsorted whole blood, and its chains were unpaired.

This clonotype has a count of ten or more. Its target is not known. In the library, individual cDNA molecules carried attached unique molecular identifiers. TCRdb independently ran MiXCR on the 5' RACE reads; one entry per CDR3 protein. The table has some 60,000 distinct CDR3 sequences, over 9.5% seen once. General study results and limits: Anti-spike CD8 responses were favored by VDJdb matching, which missed private and CD4 specificities.

Sequenced material: whole blood, taken at baseline. The clonotype originates from an adult who was a healthcare worker with PCR-confirmed SARS-CoV-2 infection or an uninfected control (not recorded which).

CDR3 protein: CASSQADRKAGANVLTF. The CDR3 coding sequence is TGTGCCAGCAGCCAAGCCGATCGGAAAGCCGGGGCCAACGTCCTGACTTTC. The chain joins TRBV4-2 to TRBJ2-6, with D unresolved. Germline V CDR1 and CDR2: LGHNA, YNFKEQ. V was clipped by 1 base and J by 4 bases, with 14 bases between them. The CDR3 is made up of 17 amino acids.